Listed here are 18 T cell receptor beta chains from one sample, sequenced in a study of early stage breast cancer tumors. Sequencing used immunoSEQ multiplex PCR; TCRdb keeps in-frame clones, though not all of them. The sample has roughly 10,000 clones; about four fifths are singletons. Sequenced material: breast tumor tissue. Receptors originate from a person aged 65 to 79 with breast cancer.

The chain is built from TRBV4-2 and TRBJ2-2; TRBD2 matches at 11 bases. With V trimmed by 0 bases and J by 3 bases, 9 bases remained unmatched. Germline V gives CDR1 LGHNA, CDR2 YNFKEQ. The CDR3 sequence is 19 residues long. In DNA form, the CDR3 reads TGTGCCAGCAGCCAAGAACTAGCGGGAGACCTCCTGGACACCGGGGAGCTGTTTTTT. It codes for CASSQELAGDLLDTGELFF.

In this sample, this clone turned up once. The V and J genes are TRBV11-2 and TRBJ2-7; 10 positions agree with TRBD2. Trimming took 4 bases from V and 2 from J; bases not matched to a gene: 2. There are 14 residues in the CDR3. Germline loops: CDR1 SGHAT, CDR2 FQNNGV. As DNA, the CDR3 is TGTGCCAGCAGCTGGACTAGCGGTGCCTACGAGCAGTACTTC. It is translated as CASSWTSGAYEQYF.

The chain is built from TRBV7-9 and TRBJ2-7; TRBD1 matches 7 bases. V was clipped by 0 bases and J by 4 bases; unmatched bases: 6. The CDR3 spans 15 residues. Germline assignment: CDR1 SEHNR and CDR2 FQNEAQ (reference sequence). In nucleotides, the CDR3 is TGTGCCAGCAGCTTAGCGAGGGGGCGAGAGTACGAGCAGTACTTC. It translates to CASSLARGREYEQYF. The full variable domain, in which reference TRBV7-9 and TRBJ2-7 provide the parts outside the CDR3, is DTGVSQNPRHKITKRGQNVTFRCDPISEHNRLYWYRQTLGQGPEFLTYFQNEAQLEKSRLLSDRFSAERPKGSFSTLEIQRTEQGDSAMYLCASSLARGREYEQYFGPGTRLTVT.

The chain joins TRBV27 to TRBJ2-3, with 9 bases identical to TRBD2. With 3 bases clipped from V and 1 base from J, the junction kept 2 bases outside the gene matches. The CDR3 covers 15 residues. Per the germline V gene, CDR1 is MNHEY and CDR2 is SMNVEV (reference sequence). The CDR3 region is CASSFSGGGTDTQYF. CDR3 nucleotide sequence: TGTGCCAGCAGTTTTAGCGGGGGAGGCACAGATACGCAGTATTTT.

This clone was picked up one time. V is TRBV7-2 and J is TRBJ1-6; D perhaps matches TRBD1 (5 bases). The V end was cut by 4 bases, the J end by 14 bases, with 15 bases between. CDR3 size: 13 residues. Germline V gene lookup returns CDR1 SGHTA and CDR2 FQGNSA. The CDR3 bases are TGTGCCAGCAGCTCCCTGGGGGGGGTTACCCTCCACTTT. It codes for CASSSLGGVTLHF.

V gene TRBV9 combines with J gene TRBJ2-5; no reliable D call. CDR1 is SGDLS and CDR2 is YYNGEE in the germline V gene. The CDR3 extends over 12 amino acids. Trimming removed 3 bases at V and 0 bases at J, with 3 bases between. The CDR3 DNA reads TGTGCCAGCAGCGCAAACCAAGAGACCCAGTACTTC. It codes for CASSANQETQYF.

This chain connects TRBV7-9 to TRBJ2-3; TRBD2 matches at 11 bases. The CDR3 runs 16 residues. CDR1 is SEHNR, CDR2 FQNEAQ, per germline (reference sequence). The V and J ends lost 5 bases and 0 bases, in that order; junction bases with no gene match: 4. CDR3 nucleotides: TGTGCCAGCAGCGCGGGACTAGCGGTTAGCACAGATACGCAGTATTTT. Its protein is CASSAGLAVSTDTQYF.

This clone is medium-sized. V gene TRBV25-1 combines with J gene TRBJ2-2; 10 bases are shared with TRBD1. The V and J ends lost 8 bases and 3 bases, in that order; junction bases with no gene match: 6. This CDR3 contains 15 residues. The germline V gene encodes CDR1 MGHDK and CDR2 SYGVNS. CDR3 nucleotide sequence: TGTGCCAGCGGCCTCGGGACAGGGGACACCGGGGAGCTGTTTTTT. Translating it yields CASGLGTGDTGELFF.

The V call is TRBV15, the J call TRBJ2-1, with 8 bases fitting TRBD2. The CDR3 covers 13 residues. The germline CDR1 and CDR2 sequences are LNHNV and YYDKDF (reference sequence). The V and J ends lost 6 bases and 4 bases, in that order; junction bases with no gene match: 2. In DNA, the CDR3 is TGTGCCACCAGTCGGGGGGGTTACAATGAGCAGTTCTTC. It encodes CATSRGGYNEQFF.

The chain combines TRBV5-6 with TRBJ1-6; D unresolved. Germline V gene data show CDR1 as SGHDT and CDR2 as YYEEEE. V lost 1 base, J lost 0 bases, and 17 bases lay in between. The CDR3 contains 19 residues. This CDR3 is CASSLNAGSSFSYNSPLHF. The CDR3 coding sequence is TGTGCCAGCAGCTTGAATGCCGGGAGCTCCTTCTCCTATAATTCACCCCTCCACTTT.

This clone was detected only once. The CDR3 DNA reads TGTGCCATCAGCGAGAGAGGGACAGGGGGCTCACCCCTCCACTTT. It encodes CAISERGTGGSPLHF. This chain connects TRBV10-3 to TRBJ1-6, with 12 bases that match TRBD1. V was pared by 6 bases and J by 10 bases, with 7 bases of the junction left unmatched. Looked up from germline, CDR1 is ENHRY and CDR2 is SYGVKD. The CDR3 is made up of 15 amino acids.

The chain is built from TRBV30 and TRBJ1-1; D possibly corresponds to TRBD1 (5 bases). CDR3 size: 10 residues. Germline V gene lookup returns CDR1 GTSNPN and CDR2 SVGIG (reference sequence). Trimming stripped 6 bases from V and 13 bases from J, with 15 bases between. As DNA, the CDR3 is TGTGCCTGTGGGGGGGGTTGGGTTTTCTTT. Amino acid sequence: CACGGGWVFF.

This clone was observed a handful of times. Other DNA sequences from this sample encode an identical CDR3 as well. The V and J genes are TRBV5-1 and TRBJ1-6, with D possibly matching TRBD1 (6 bases). The CDR3 is made up of 14 amino acids. Trimming shortened V by 0 bases and J by 7 bases, and 8 bases separated the two germline ends. The germline V gene has CDR1 SGHRS and CDR2 YFSETQ. CDR3 sequence: CASSLGQGNSPLHF. CDR3 in DNA: TGCGCCAGCAGCTTGGGGCAGGGGAATTCACCCCTCCACTTT.

The J gene is TRBJ1-5, the V gene TRBV6-5; TRBD1 aligns across 7 bases. The ends lost 6 bases at V and 5 bases at J; junction bases unmatched: 7. The CDR3 is made up of 14 amino acids. The V gene's germline CDR1 is MNHEY and CDR2 SVGAGI. CDR3 sequence reads: CASREGQWDQPQHF. CDR3 in DNA: TGTGCCAGCAGAGAGGGACAGTGGGATCAGCCCCAGCATTTT.

The chain combines TRBV18 with TRBJ2-1; no clear D gene. Germline V lookup: CDR1 KGHSH, CDR2 LQKENI. V dropped 2 bases and J dropped 6 bases, with 5 bases sitting between them. The CDR3 is 12 residues long. CDR3 residues: CASSPGPNEQFF. CDR3 bases: TGTGCCAGCTCACCAGGCCCCAATGAGCAGTTCTTC.

J is TRBJ1-2 and V is TRBV9, with 9 bases identical to TRBD1. J gave up 5 bases and V 3 bases, and 8 bases lay outside the gene matches. The CDR3 sequence is 15 residues long. Germline CDR1 is SGDLS and CDR2 is YYNGEE. The CDR3 region has the DNA TGTGCCAGCAGCGGACAGGGGGAGGTTAGTTATGGCTACACCTTC. This codes for CASSGQGEVSYGYTF.

This clone was recorded a few times. The chain employs TRBV5-5 and TRBJ1-4, with 8 bases lining up with TRBD1. The CDR3 spans 15 residues. Germline V lookup: CDR1 SGHKS, CDR2 YYEKEE (reference sequence). Trimming took 4 bases from V and 7 from J; bases not matched to a gene: 9. CDR3 protein: CASSPQGARGEKLFF. CDR3 DNA: TGTGCCAGCAGCCCCCAGGGGGCGCGCGGTGAAAAACTGTTTTTT.

This clone showed up just a few times. The rearrangement links TRBV6-1 to TRBJ2-7; 7 positions match TRBD2. Germline trimming cut 3 bases from V and 1 base from J; bases unmatched to any gene: 3. This CDR3 has 14 amino acids. Germline CDR1 MNHNS, CDR2 SASEGT. CDR3 loop: CASSDRRGSYEQYF. The CDR3 nucleotides are TGTGCCAGCAGTGATCGGCGGGGGTCCTACGAGCAGTACTTC.